This TCR beta chain originates from a study of T cells in tuberculosis. Profiling relied on immunoSEQ multiplex PCR, and the TCRdb table lists in-frame clones only, not all of them. Of tens of thousands of clones listed, 95% to 97% are singletons. Sequenced input: PBMCs. This TCR derives from a donor aged 10-30 years with latent tuberculosis or without tuberculosis infection.

CDR3 nucleotides: TGTGCCTGGAGTACAACAGGGTACACTGAAGCTTTCTTT. Translated, it gives CAWSTTGYTEAFF. This chain links TRBV30 with TRBJ1-1; D is perhaps TRBD1 (6 bases). This CDR3 has 13 residues. V dropped 2 bases and J dropped 3 bases, with 10 bases sitting between them. Germline V gene sequence: CDR1 GTSNPN, CDR2 SVGIG (reference sequence).